This TCR beta chain emerged from a study of brain T cells in children with intractable seizures. Overall study results and limits: Viral specificity was inferred only from CDR3 similarity; HCMV serostatus was unknown.

The trim removed 5 bases at V and 5 bases at J, leaving 19 bases unmatched. The CDR3 contains 18 residues. In germline, CDR1 is GTSNPN, CDR2 SVGIG (reference sequence). Sequencing was limited to surgery cases with top T cell transcript signatures in brain tissue. Points on this clone: The antigen remains unidentified.

TCRdb keeps only in-frame clones here, not all; method: immunoSEQ multiplex PCR. The data contain tens of thousands of clones, around 93% of them seen just once; the ten biggest clones take up over 1.5%. This sequence joins TRBV30 and TRBJ2-5; 11 bases line up with TRBD2. The TCR was taken from a boy under two years old with tuberous sclerosis and intractable seizures. The sequencing used peripheral blood, collected at surgery. This chain's CDR3 is CAWQTVSGRAWSEETQYF. In nucleotides, the CDR3 is TGTGCCTGGCAAACGGTTAGCGGGAGGGCCTGGTCGGAGGAGACCCAGTACTTC.